Included here is one T cell receptor beta chain sequence, with context. Its antigen is currently unknown. Healthy bone marrow donors formed the donor group. This specimen belongs to a study of cytomegalovirus exposure and HLA in healthy donors. Study-wide results and caveats: Several V segments, TRBV6-2 and TRBV6-3 among them, could not be told apart and were dropped. Later analysis suggested links between common viral pathogens and several top significant clusters. Further analysis, carried out later, found HLA-associated TCR beta chains more clonally expanded than equally common other chains.

V lost 5 bases and J lost 7, with 24 bases in between. The CDR3 runs to 16 residues. CDR1 is MDHEN and CDR2 is SYDVKM in the germline V gene. PCR primers comprised 60 Vbeta and 13 Jbeta primers. Assay: immunoSEQ multiplex PCR; the TCRdb copy retains only in-frame clones and omits some. Of 150,000 to 200,000 clones in the sample, approximately 80% were seen once. This receptor was obtained from a male donor in good health and CMV-seropositive. What was sequenced was PBMCs. V usage is TRBV28 and J usage is TRBJ2-7, with a possible D match to TRBD1 (6 bases). The CDR3 sequence: CASSLGPRTESTEQYF. The CDR3 nucleotides are TGTGCCAGCAGTCTGGGCCCGCGGACAGAGTCAACAGAGCAGTACTTC. Full variable domain (remainder filled in from reference TRBV28 and TRBJ2-7): DVKVTQSSRYLVKRTGEKVFLECVQDMDHENMFWYRQDPGLGLRLIYFSYDVKMKEKGDIPEGYSVSREKKERFSLILESASTNQTSMYLCASSLGPRTESTEQYFGPGTRLTVT.